These T cell receptor beta chains were read from a single sample in a study of CD4 T cells in relation to SARS-CoV-2 and coronaviruses. The data were produced by immunoSEQ multiplex PCR, yet TCRdb's version contains in-frame clones alone and is incomplete. The sample carries about 34,000 clones, roughly four fifths recorded once. These receptors' antigens are unknown. Sequencing was done on a sample of memory CD4+ T cells from PBMCs, cultured in vitro. The source is an adult with COVID-19. Each CDR3 is given with its conserved first and last residue. D genes are given only for firm matches. A row's size may be missing; if present it is once, few, many or a size class.

TRBJ2-1,-,-,TRBV29-1,TGCAGCGTTGAGCCGCGAAACCCCTCCTACAATGAGCAGTTCTTC,CSVEPRNPSYNEQFF
TRBJ1-2,-,-,TRBV27,TGTGCCAGCAGCTTAGGGGCGAACTATGGCTACACCTTC,CASSLGANYGYTF
TRBJ1-2,-,-,TRBV24-1,TGTGCCACCAGTGATTCAGGTGGCTATGGCTACACCTTC,CATSDSGGYGYTF
TRBJ2-1,-,-,TRBV6-4,TGTGCCAGCAGTGACTTGGGGGAATCAAATGAGCAGTTCTTC,CASSDLGESNEQFF
TRBJ1-4,-,-,TRBV4-1,TGCGCCAGCAGCCAAGATTTTGAACAGGGCCCAACTAATGAAAAACTGTTTTTT,CASSQDFEQGPTNEKLFF
TRBJ2-5,-,-,TRBV5-4,TGTGCCAGCAGCTTGGTCCCCGGGGGTTCCTCCCAAGAGACCCAGTACTTC,CASSLVPGGSSQETQYF
TRBJ2-1,-,TRBD2,TRBV28,TGTGCCAGCAGTGGATCTAGCGGGAGTAATGAGCAGTTCTTC,CASSGSSGSNEQFF
TRBJ2-1,-,-,TRBV7-9,TGTGCCAGCAGCTCATCGGGAGTAGTGGGCAATGAGCAGTTCTTC,CASSSSGVVGNEQFF
TRBJ2-1,-,-,TRBV6-5,TGTGCCAGCAGTTATTCTAGTTGGAATGAGCAGTTCTTC,CASSYSSWNEQFF
TRBJ1-4,-,-,TRBV30,TGTGCCTGGAGTGGATACGGAGAGGGTGAAAAACTGTTTTTT,CAWSGYGEGEKLFF
TRBJ2-1,-,-,TRBV20-1,TGCAGTGCTAGAATGCGGGGTGAGCAGTTCTTC,CSARMRGEQFF
TRBJ2-1,-,TRBD2,TRBV7-3,TGTGCCAGCAGCTCCCTTGGACTAGCGGGAGCTAATGAGCAGTTCTTC,CASSSLGLAGANEQFF
TRBJ2-3,-,-,TRBV3-1/TRBV3-2,TGTGCCAGCAGCCAAGACAATCCTGCTCTAGGCGGGTCGCAGTATTTT,CASSQDNPALGGSQYF
TRBJ2-1,-,-,TRBV27,TGTGCCAGCAGTTTTAGGAGGGACAATGAGCAGTTCTTC,CASSFRRDNEQFF
TRBJ2-7,-,-,TRBV5-5,TGTGCCAGCAGACCCGGGACTTCGGGGTGGGAGCAGTACTTC,CASRPGTSGWEQYF
TRBJ2-5,-,-,TRBV11-2,TGTGCCAGCAGCTTAGTACCAAAAAATCAGCAACCCGCCCAGTACTTC,CASSLVPKNQQPAQYF
TRBJ1-2,once,-,TRBV18,TGTGCCAGCTCACGACAGAGTAACTATGGCTACACCTTC,CASSRQSNYGYTF
TRBJ2-1,-,-,TRBV11-2,TGTGCCAGCAGCTTAGGTCCGAACAATGAGCAGTTCTTC,CASSLGPNNEQFF
TRBJ1-3,-,-,TRBV5-4,TGTGCCAGCAGTCTACAGGGTTCCGGAAACACCATATATTTT,CASSLQGSGNTIYF
TRBJ2-1,-,TRBD1,TRBV7-6,TGTGCCAGCAGCTTCAGACAGGGGTCGGACAATGAGCAGTTCTTC,CASSFRQGSDNEQFF